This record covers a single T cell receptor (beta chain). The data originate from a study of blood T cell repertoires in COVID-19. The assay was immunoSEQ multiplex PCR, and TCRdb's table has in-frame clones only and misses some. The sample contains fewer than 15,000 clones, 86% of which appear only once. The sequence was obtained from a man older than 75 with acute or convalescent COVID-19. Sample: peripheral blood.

CDR3 region: CASSLRLAGHEQYF. The CDR3 DNA reads TGTGCCAGCAGCTTAAGACTAGCGGGGCACGAGCAGTACTTC. The chain uses TRBV5-4 and TRBJ2-7; 11 nucleotides align to TRBD2. V shed 2 bases, J shed 5 bases, and the junction held 3 bases outside the gene matches. The V gene's germline CDR1 is SGHNT and CDR2 YYREEE (reference sequence). The CDR3 runs to 14 residues.